The 32 T cell receptor beta chains below were found in one sample sequenced in a study of graft-versus-host responses after intestinal transplantation. No antigens are known for them. Method: immunoSEQ multiplex PCR; TCRdb's copy keeps in-frame clones and lacks some. The profile covers about 73,000 clones, with nearly 90% appearing a single time and about 4.2% taken by the ten largest. The sample was unstimulated CD8+ T cells sorted from spleen or lymph node cells, taken before transplant. These receptors all come from a human donor who was the organ donor for an intestinal transplant.

This clone has a single count. This rearrangement joins TRBV29-1 to TRBJ1-2, with D unclear. The germline gives CDR1 SQVTM, CDR2 ANQGSEA. The CDR3 spans 13 residues. Trimming pared 4 bases from V and 0 bases from J, leaving 9 bases between. The CDR3 DNA sequence: TGCAGCGTTGTCCCACAGACTAACTATGGCTACACCTTC. This codes for CSVVPQTNYGYTF. Full variable domain (rest looked up from reference TRBV29-1 and TRBJ1-2): SAVISQKPSRDICQRGTSLTIQCQVDSQVTMMFWYRQQPGQSLTLIATANQGSEATYESGFVIDKFPISRPNLTFSTLTVSNMSPEDSSIYLCSVVPQTNYGYTFGSGTRLTVV.

The chain couples TRBV7-2 to TRBJ1-2, with TRBD1 matching over 9 bases. V shed 5 bases, J shed 2 bases, and the junction held 6 bases outside the gene matches. The germline V gene encodes CDR1 SGHTA and CDR2 FQGNSA. The CDR3 is 15 residues long. This CDR3 is CASSGWDRVNYGYTF. The CDR3 nucleotides read TGTGCCAGCAGCGGATGGGACAGGGTCAACTATGGCTACACCTTC.

This chain connects TRBV6-5 to TRBJ1-6; TRBD1 aligns across 9 bases. Germline V gene data show CDR1 as MNHEY and CDR2 as SVGAGI. V shed 7 bases and J 7 bases; nucleotides not matched to a gene: 8. The CDR3 has 15 amino acids. The CDR3 region is CASTRDRVVNSPLHF. The DNA of the CDR3 is TGTGCCAGCACCCGGGACAGGGTCGTCAATTCACCCCTCCACTTT.

The gene calls are TRBV27 and TRBJ1-1; D uncertain. Germline V gene lookup returns CDR1 MNHEY and CDR2 SMNVEV (reference sequence). V was shortened by 6 bases and J by 1 base, with 9 bases between the two germline ends. The CDR3 contains 13 residues. This CDR3 is CASRAYENTEAFF. DNA of the CDR3: TGTGCCAGCAGAGCTTATGAGAACACTGAAGCTTTCTTT.

This clone occurred once. V gene TRBV9 combines with J gene TRBJ2-1, with 10 bases fitting TRBD2. Germline lookup yields CDR1 SGDLS and CDR2 YYNGEE. V shed 1 base and J 3 bases; nucleotides not matched to a gene: 1. The CDR3 runs to 15 residues. CDR3 DNA sequence: TGTGCCAGCAGCGTACGACTAGCGGGCTACAATGAGCAGTTCTTC. This codes for CASSVRLAGYNEQFF. The complete variable domain, with remaining parts taken from reference TRBV9 and TRBJ2-1, reads DSGVTQTPKHLITATGQRVTLRCSPRSGDLSVYWYQQSLDQGLQFLIQYYNGEERAKGNILERFSAQQFPDLHSELNLSSLELGDSALYFCASSVRLAGYNEQFFGPGTRLTVL.

This sequence joins TRBV13 and TRBJ1-1; D call uncertain. CDR1 and CDR2 from the germline V gene are PRHDT and FYEKMQ (reference sequence). The CDR3 runs 15 residues. V was trimmed by 5 bases and J by 3 bases, leaving 16 bases between them. DNA of the CDR3: TGTGCCAGCAGCCCCCCGGGTCTCGAGTACACTGAAGCTTTCTTT. Protein: CASSPPGLEYTEAFF.

V is TRBV6-5 and J is TRBJ1-5; D gene unclear. This CDR3 has 13 residues. V gave up 0 bases and J gave up 6 bases, with 6 bases separating them. In germline, CDR1 is MNHEY, CDR2 SVGAGI. Here the CDR3 DNA reads TGTGCCAGCAGTTACTCCACGGGTCAGCCCCAGCATTTT. Amino acid sequence: CASSYSTGQPQHF.

This rearrangement joins TRBV5-6 to TRBJ2-5, with TRBD2 identical over 13 bases. J gave up 1 base and V 2 bases, and 2 bases lay outside the gene matches. CDR1 SGHDT and CDR2 YYEEEE come from the germline V gene. The CDR3 consists of 16 residues. The CDR3 protein is CASSFGTSGVQETQYF. CDR3 nucleotide sequence: TGTGCCAGCAGCTTCGGGACTAGCGGGGTCCAAGAGACCCAGTACTTC.

V usage is TRBV10-1 and J usage is TRBJ2-1; D unresolved. The CDR3 is 15 residues long. The germline V and J ends were trimmed by 1 base and 0 bases, with 7 bases remaining between them. CDR1 WNHNN and CDR2 SYGVQD come from the germline V gene (reference sequence). CDR3 sequence: CASSELRSSYNEQFF. CDR3 sequence (DNA): TGCGCCAGCAGTGAGTTAAGGAGCTCCTACAATGAGCAGTTCTTC.

The chain has TRBV4-1 and TRBJ1-2; weak D call: TRBD1 (6 bases). This CDR3 region has 14 residues. V was shortened by 1 base and J by 4 bases, with 10 bases between the two germline ends. Germline CDR1 reads MGHRA; CDR2 reads YSYEKL. CDR3: CASSQVRGSYGYTF. Written as DNA, the CDR3 is TGCGCCAGCAGCCAAGTAAGGGGGAGCTATGGCTACACCTTC.

This clone came up a few times. The chain combines TRBV28 with TRBJ1-3; D gene uncertain. The V and J ends lost 2 bases and 3 bases respectively, with 11 bases between them. The CDR3 totals 15 residues. Germline CDR1 reads MDHEN; CDR2 reads SYDVKM. This chain's CDR3 is CASSLTPGFGNTIYF. CDR3 bases: TGTGCCAGCAGTTTAACCCCGGGGTTTGGAAACACCATATATTTT.

The rearrangement uses TRBV9 and TRBJ1-2; maybe TRBD1 (5 bases). Trimming left V 4 bases short and J 8 bases short, with 30 bases between. The germline V gene encodes CDR1 SGDLS and CDR2 YYNGEE. The CDR3 length is 18 residues. For the CDR3, the DNA is TGTGCCAGCAGCACCCGATTGGGACTGTCCGCTCCGCTCCGGGGCTACACCTTC. This encodes CASSTRLGLSAPLRGYTF.

This chain uses TRBV10-2 with TRBJ2-2; D perhaps matches TRBD2 (6 bases). V lost 10 bases and J 3 bases, leaving 15 bases between the germline ends. The CDR3 totals 14 residues. The V gene's germline CDR1 is WSHSY and CDR2 SAAADI. The CDR3, as DNA: TGCGCCACCCGGATGGGGGGACACACCGGGGAGCTGTTTTTT. Its protein product is CATRMGGHTGELFF.

V usage is TRBV4-3 and J usage is TRBJ1-2, with 9 nucleotides matching TRBD1. Germline V gene sequence: CDR1 LGHNA, CDR2 YSLEER. The V gene end was trimmed by 8 bases and the J gene end by 4 bases; junction bases not matched to a gene: 23. The CDR3 consists of 19 residues. CDR3 nucleotides: TGCGCCAGCGAAGGCCCCCCGGACAGGGGTCGATGTAACGGCTATGGCTACACCTTC. Translation gives CASEGPPDRGRCNGYGYTF.

V gene TRBV28 combines with J gene TRBJ2-7; possible D gene TRBD2, 6 bases. The germline V gene has CDR1 MDHEN and CDR2 SYDVKM. V was trimmed by 3 bases and J by 4 bases, leaving 13 bases between them. The CDR3 sequence is 14 residues long. CDR3 DNA: TGTGCCAGCAGTTTCCGGGGGACGACTTACGAGCAGTACGTC. It translates to CASSFRGTTYEQYV.

The rearrangement uses TRBV19 and TRBJ2-1; 7 bases are shared with TRBD2. CDR1 LNHDA and CDR2 SQIVND come from the germline V gene (reference sequence). With V trimmed by 5 bases and J by 6 bases, 4 bases remained unmatched. The CDR3 is made up of 13 amino acids. The chain's CDR3 is CASSFGTTNEQFF. CDR3 nucleotide sequence: TGTGCCAGTAGTTTCGGGACTACCAATGAGCAGTTCTTC.

This clone occurred once. The chain employs TRBV5-6 and TRBJ2-3; 8 nucleotides agree with TRBD2. V lost 0 bases and J lost 0; bases outside the gene matches: 3. CDR3 length: 16 amino acids. Germline V gene data show CDR1 as SGHDT and CDR2 as YYEEEE. The CDR3 reads CASSLAGGGSTDTQYF. CDR3 DNA sequence: TGTGCCAGCAGCTTGGCCGGGGGGGGGAGCACAGATACGCAGTATTTT. The full variable domain, its missing parts supplied by reference TRBV5-6 and TRBJ2-3, is DAGVTQSPTHLIKTRGQQVTLRCSPKSGHDTVSWYQQALGQGPQFIFQYYEEEERQRGNFPDRFSGHQFPNYSSELNVNALLLGDSALYLCASSLAGGGSTDTQYFGPGTRLTVL.

V is TRBV29-1 and J is TRBJ2-1, with D perhaps TRBD2 (5 bases). CDR3 size: 12 residues. CDR1 is SQVTM, CDR2 ANQGSEA, per germline. V lost 3 bases and J 7 bases, leaving 10 bases between the germline ends. In DNA form, the CDR3 reads TGCAGCGTTGATACGGGGAAGAATGAGCAGTTCTTC. Residues: CSVDTGKNEQFF.

The chain employs TRBV5-6 and TRBJ1-1, with unresolved D. The ends were cut back, 2 bases at V and 1 base at J, with 12 bases in the middle. The germline gives CDR1 SGHDT, CDR2 YYEEEE. This CDR3 has 15 residues. The CDR3 DNA reads TGTGCCAGCAGCTTTCCATCACACCCGAACACTGAAGCTTTCTTT. Translating gives CASSFPSHPNTEAFF. The variable domain in full, with the rest retrieved from reference TRBV5-6 and TRBJ1-1, is DAGVTQSPTHLIKTRGQQVTLRCSPKSGHDTVSWYQQALGQGPQFIFQYYEEEERQRGNFPDRFSGHQFPNYSSELNVNALLLGDSALYLCASSFPSHPNTEAFFGQGTRLTVV.

V gene TRBV28 combines with J gene TRBJ2-1, with 14 nucleotides matching TRBD2. CDR1 is MDHEN, CDR2 SYDVKM, per germline. Trimming took 5 bases from V and 0 from J; bases not matched to a gene: 6. This CDR3 region has 18 residues. The CDR3 protein is CASSGGLAGASSYNEQFF. CDR3 nucleotide sequence: TGTGCCAGCAGTGGGGGACTAGCGGGGGCCAGCTCCTACAATGAGCAGTTCTTC.

This chain joins TRBV4-1 and TRBJ1-2; D is perhaps TRBD1 (6 bases). The V end lost 6 bases, the J end lost 13 bases, and 15 bases lay between the germline ends. Per germline, CDR1 MGHRA and CDR2 YSYEKL. CDR3 length equals 11 residues. CDR3 coding DNA: TGCGCCAGCAGTCAATCAGGGGTTTTCACCTTC. This gives the protein CASSQSGVFTF.

This clone was recorded a few times. The chain carries TRBV6-1 and TRBJ2-7, with TRBD1 identical over 7 bases. Trimming took 4 bases from V and 4 from J; bases not matched to a gene: 7. The CDR3 is made up of 14 amino acids. Germline V gene lookup returns CDR1 MNHNS and CDR2 SASEGT. In nucleotides, the CDR3 is TGTGCCAGCAGTGGCAGGGGACAGAATTACGAGCAGTACGTC. It is translated as CASSGRGQNYEQYV.

V is TRBV19 and J is TRBJ1-2; possible D gene TRBD1, 6 bases. CDR1 LNHDA and CDR2 SQIVND come from the germline V gene (reference sequence). The CDR3 is made up of 12 amino acids. Trimming removed 7 bases at V and 4 bases at J, with 10 bases between. In DNA, the CDR3 is TGTGCCAGTACTGGGGGCGCCTATGGCTACACCTTC. This gives the protein CASTGGAYGYTF.

This rearrangement joins TRBV28 to TRBJ2-7; tentative D call: TRBD1 (6 bases). V lost 4 bases to trimming and J lost 2 bases, with 9 bases between them. CDR1 and CDR2 from the germline V gene are MDHEN and SYDVKM. The CDR3 totals 13 residues. The CDR3 nucleotides read TGTGCCAGCAGTTCCGGGACAACCTACGAGCAGTACGTC. Its translation is CASSSGTTYEQYV.

This chain's CDR3 is CASSLRGTRSYEQFF. CDR3 nucleotide sequence: TGTGCCAGCAGTTTGCGGGGGACTCGGTCTTATGAGCAGTTCTTC. This sequence joins TRBV28 and TRBJ2-1; 7 positions match TRBD2. Germline V gene data show CDR1 as MDHEN and CDR2 as SYDVKM. The CDR3 spans 15 residues. V lost 3 bases and J lost 8; bases outside the gene matches: 10.

The chain has TRBV5-6 and TRBJ1-2; D is undetermined. The CDR3 runs 13 residues. CDR1 SGHDT and CDR2 YYEEEE come from the germline V gene. V lost 4 bases to trimming and J lost 3 bases, with 10 bases between them. The CDR3 region is CASSPYRDYGYTF. DNA for the CDR3: TGTGCCAGCAGCCCGTACCGGGACTATGGCTACACCTTC.

The chain couples TRBV29-1 to TRBJ2-2; possibly TRBD2 for D (6 bases). Trimming removed 6 bases from V and 1 base from J, with 18 bases in between. The CDR3 loop spans 16 amino acids. Germline V gene lookup returns CDR1 SQVTM and CDR2 ANQGSEA. The CDR3 DNA reads TGCAGCGTCGCGATCCCCGGGGGTCGGAACACCGGGGAGCTGTTTTTT. Amino acids: CSVAIPGGRNTGELFF.

Points on this clone: Other nucleotide sequences from this sample produce the same CDR3. V is TRBV19 and J is TRBJ1-1, with a possible D match to TRBD1 (6 bases). The germline CDR1 and CDR2 sequences are LNHDA and SQIVND (reference sequence). The CDR3 sequence is 13 residues long. V lost 6 bases to trimming and J lost 0 bases, with 8 bases between them. CDR3 amino acids: CASSPGVNTEAFF. The CDR3 nucleotides are TGTGCCAGTAGCCCAGGGGTGAACACTGAAGCTTTCTTT.

J is TRBJ2-1 and V is TRBV19; 14 bases match TRBD2. The CDR3 contains 17 residues. V lost 5 bases and J lost 0; bases outside the gene matches: 3. CDR1 is LNHDA, CDR2 SQIVND, per germline (reference sequence). The CDR3 DNA reads TGTGCCAGTAGTCACGGACTAGCGGGAGGCTCCTACAATGAGCAGTTCTTC. Encoded protein: CASSHGLAGGSYNEQFF.

The V gene is TRBV4-3, the J gene TRBJ2-1; 11 positions agree with TRBD2. There are 19 residues in the CDR3. In germline, CDR1 is LGHNA, CDR2 YSLEER. Losses at the gene ends were 0 bases for V and 0 bases for J; bases not matched to a gene: 7. The CDR3 spells CASSQEASGGSSSYNEQFF. The DNA for the CDR3 is TGCGCCAGCAGCCAAGAAGCTAGCGGGGGGTCAAGCTCCTACAATGAGCAGTTCTTC.

The chain employs TRBV6-6 and TRBJ2-3, with 9 positions matching TRBD1. The CDR3 sequence is 14 residues long. Germline V gives CDR1 MNHNY, CDR2 SVGAGI (reference sequence). Trimming cost V 9 bases and J 0 bases; bases outside gene matches: 4. The CDR3 here is CASTGTGSTDTQYF. Written as DNA, the CDR3 is TGTGCCAGTACCGGGACAGGGAGCACAGATACGCAGTATTTT.

The rearrangement joins TRBV6-1 to TRBJ2-2; D remains unclear. The CDR3 spans 15 residues. With 1 base removed from V and 1 base from J, the gap between germline ends came to 7 bases. Germline V gene data show CDR1 as MNHNS and CDR2 as SASEGT. CDR3 in amino acids: CASSEVLRNTGELFF. The CDR3 DNA is TGTGCCAGCAGTGAAGTCTTGAGGAACACCGGGGAGCTGTTTTTT.